This T cell receptor beta chain was recovered during a study of T cell responses to AZD1222 COVID-19 vaccine. The CDR3 is 12 residues long. V gave up 2 bases and J gave up 3 bases, with 6 bases separating them. Germline values: CDR1 SGHKS, CDR2 YYEKEE (reference sequence). This table comes from immunoSEQ multiplex PCR, and its TCRdb copy is limited to in-frame clones, with some not included. The table includes about 86,000 clones, around 89% detected once. General study points: It was only five to seven AZD1222 recipients who were seropositive at baseline. An increase in Spike-specific TCR breadth and depth was observed after two AZD1222 doses. Reports say nearly half of spike-specific TCRs go after unmutated variant regions.

Details on this clone: The target antigen is unknown.

The specimen was peripheral blood, collected 28 days after the second AZD1222 dose. The V gene is TRBV5-5, the J gene TRBJ2-7; no clear D gene. This receptor was taken from an adult who received the AZD1222 COVID-19 vaccine. The CDR3 DNA reads as TGTGCCAGCAGCTTCGACGGCTACGAGCAGTACTTC. This encodes CASSFDGYEQYF.